The clone carrying this TCR beta chain showed up just once. Its cognate antigen is unknown. TEMRA cells underwent FACS enrichment and CD8+ and CD4+ T cells underwent negative isolation. RNA, at about 0.45 to 1 ug, was reverse transcribed with random hexamers. TCR beta CDR3 was amplified by immunoSEQ multiplex PCR. This amplification extended across 54 Vbeta and 13 Jbeta segments. In TCRdb, the immunoSEQ multiplex PCR reads were re-called with MiXCR into one record per CDR3 protein. Of 100,000 to 150,000 distinct CDR3 sequences listed, around 96% are singletons. CDR1 is MNHEY and CDR2 is SMNVEV in the germline V gene (reference sequence). There are 16 residues in the CDR3. Trimming removed 0 bases from V and 2 bases from J, with 8 bases in between. This entry belongs to a study of CD8 T cells in Susac syndrome. Study conclusions and caveats: The study acknowledged a relatively small number of individuals in its TCR sequencing and HLA analysis.

The V call is TRBV27, the J call TRBJ2-6; D is undetermined. The sequenced sample consisted of CD4+ T cells from PBMCs. The origin of this receptor is a human donor in good health. CDR3 nucleotide sequence: TGTGCCAGCAGTTTATCGGGGATTACTGGGGCCAACGTCCTGACTTTC. It codes for CASSLSGITGANVLTF.